This TCR beta chain was observed in a study of T cells after yellow fever vaccination (dated by TCRdb to between 2018 and 2021). Turning to the overall study: The SMART-Seq v4 Ultra Low Input RNA kit was used to prepare libraries from fractions with low cell numbers. Blood was drawn at multiple timepoints before and after primary and secondary immunization, with bulk PBMC replicates and cell subsets isolated. The cohort comprised two healthy male donors, one aged 18 to 30 and one aged 30 to 40 years. To follow T-cell clones before and after primary and booster YFV17D yellow fever vaccination, bulk TCR alpha and beta repertoires were sequenced over time.

The treatment or condition label of this sample denotes: live attenuated yellow fever vaccine strain. At every blood-draw timepoint, two biological replicates of bulk PBMCs were collected. A standard Ficoll-Paque protocol was used to isolate PBMCs from peripheral blood. RNA was extracted with TriZol from bulk PBMCs, CD4 and CD8 fractions, and dextramer-positive and dextramer-negative fractions. This clonotype was seen only a few times. Its antigen is unknown. One base away there is no much larger clone; base qualities are not given. The CDR3 spans 15 residues, from the cysteine through the phenylalanine. Of the read, only the CDR3 DNA is kept; its 45 bases are in frame from base 1. Study-wide conclusions, independent of this receptor: Computational filtering was needed because FACS-sorted repertoires could contain abundant contaminating clonotypes from the bulk population. A small fraction of clonotypes showed up in both the CD4 and CD8 compartments, probably as a result of convergent recombination. Because only a couple of donors were included in the study, the extent to which the findings can be generalized is limited. After the booster, most of the clones that had expanded following primary vaccination were detected again (just under 97% of CD4 and around 90% of CD8), which suggests that memory was broadly maintained. The secondary T-cell response was weaker than the primary response but faster, peaking on day 5 instead of day 15.

TCR cDNA was synthesized by 5'RACE template switching, through which a universal primer site and unique molecular identifiers were introduced. Priming of cDNA synthesis was performed from both the TCR alpha and TCR beta constant segments. Two PCR steps were used to amplify libraries, with sample barcodes and sequencing adapters being added in the second step. Sequencing of the libraries was done on either Illumina HiSeq 2500 (2x100 bp) or NovaSeq (2x150 bp). As for the authors' bioinformatics: MIGEC handled demultiplexing of reads and collapsing into UMI consensus sequences, while MiXCR performed V(D)J alignment. Using edgeR on replicate PBMC samples, clonotypes were called vaccine-responding if FDR was below 0.01 and the log2 fold change was above 5 up to day 15. Each bulk clonotype received a CD4 or CD8 identity based on whether the sequenced CD4 or CD8 repertoire contained that clonotype at higher abundance. TCRdb took the public reads, trimmed them with fastp at Q25, ran MiXCR for clone calling and kept in-frame beta chains. Merged by CDR3 protein, the rows form single entries marked with the most common genes and DNA. The V and J calls were not made by the authors but by TCRdb's processing. The sample includes around 350,000 distinct CDR3 sequences, with about 6% observed a single time. The top ten hold about 15% of the sample.

Recombination connected TRBV21-1 to TRBJ2-5; whether TRBD1, the table's D call, matches the DNA was not checked. TRBV21-1 is annotated as a pseudogene. Material: PBMCs, obtained 5 days after the yellow fever booster vaccination. This receptor was taken from a man younger than 45 who received the YFV17D yellow fever vaccine. The CDR3 is CASTSGGGGGETQYF. The nucleotide sequence reads as follows: TGTGCCAGCACCTCTGGGGGGGGCGGAGGAGAGACCCAGTACTTC.